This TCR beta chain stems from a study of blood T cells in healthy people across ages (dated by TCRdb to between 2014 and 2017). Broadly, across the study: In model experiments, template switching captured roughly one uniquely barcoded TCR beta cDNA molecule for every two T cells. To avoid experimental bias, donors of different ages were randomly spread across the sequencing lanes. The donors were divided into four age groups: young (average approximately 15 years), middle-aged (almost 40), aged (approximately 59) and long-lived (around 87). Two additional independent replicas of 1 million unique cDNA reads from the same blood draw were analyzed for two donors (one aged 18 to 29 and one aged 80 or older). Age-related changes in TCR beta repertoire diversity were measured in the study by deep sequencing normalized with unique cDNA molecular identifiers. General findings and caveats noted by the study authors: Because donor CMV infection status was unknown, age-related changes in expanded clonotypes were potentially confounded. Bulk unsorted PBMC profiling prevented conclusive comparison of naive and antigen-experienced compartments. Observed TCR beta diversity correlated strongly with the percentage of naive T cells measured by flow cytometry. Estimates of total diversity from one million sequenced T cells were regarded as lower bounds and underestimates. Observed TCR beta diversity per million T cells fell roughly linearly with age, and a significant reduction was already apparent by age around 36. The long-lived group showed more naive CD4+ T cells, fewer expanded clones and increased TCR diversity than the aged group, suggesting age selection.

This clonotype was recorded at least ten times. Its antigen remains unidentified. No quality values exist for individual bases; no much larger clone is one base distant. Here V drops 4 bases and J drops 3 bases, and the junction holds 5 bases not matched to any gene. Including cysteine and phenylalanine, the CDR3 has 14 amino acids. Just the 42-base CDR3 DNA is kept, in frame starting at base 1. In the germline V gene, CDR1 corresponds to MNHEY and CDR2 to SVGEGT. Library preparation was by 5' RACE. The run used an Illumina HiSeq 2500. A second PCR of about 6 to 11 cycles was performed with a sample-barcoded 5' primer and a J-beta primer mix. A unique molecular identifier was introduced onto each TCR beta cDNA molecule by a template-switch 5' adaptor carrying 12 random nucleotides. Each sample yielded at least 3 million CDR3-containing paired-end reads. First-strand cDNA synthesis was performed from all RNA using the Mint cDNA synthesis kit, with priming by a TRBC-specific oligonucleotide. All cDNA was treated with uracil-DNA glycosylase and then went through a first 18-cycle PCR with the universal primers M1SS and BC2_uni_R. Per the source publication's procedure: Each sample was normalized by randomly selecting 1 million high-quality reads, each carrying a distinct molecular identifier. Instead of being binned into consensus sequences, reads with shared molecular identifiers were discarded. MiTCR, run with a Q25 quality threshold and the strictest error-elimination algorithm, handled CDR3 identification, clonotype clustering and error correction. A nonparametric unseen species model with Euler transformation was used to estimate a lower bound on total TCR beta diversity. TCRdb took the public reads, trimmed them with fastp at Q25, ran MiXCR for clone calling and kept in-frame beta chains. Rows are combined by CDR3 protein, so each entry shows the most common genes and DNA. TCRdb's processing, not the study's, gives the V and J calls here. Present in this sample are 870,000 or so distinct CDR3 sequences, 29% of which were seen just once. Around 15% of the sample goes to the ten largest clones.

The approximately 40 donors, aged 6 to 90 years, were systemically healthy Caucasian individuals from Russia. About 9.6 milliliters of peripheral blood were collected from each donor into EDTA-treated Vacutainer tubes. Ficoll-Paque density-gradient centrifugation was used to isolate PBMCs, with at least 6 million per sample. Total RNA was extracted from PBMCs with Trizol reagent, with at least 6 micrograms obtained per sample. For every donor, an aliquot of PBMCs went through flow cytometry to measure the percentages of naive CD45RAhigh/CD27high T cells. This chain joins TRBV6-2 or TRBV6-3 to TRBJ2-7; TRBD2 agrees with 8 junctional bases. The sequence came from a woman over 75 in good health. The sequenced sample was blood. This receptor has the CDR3 CASSFSGGIYEQYF. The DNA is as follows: TGTGCCAGCAGTTTCAGCGGGGGAATCTACGAGCAGTACTTC.